The source of this T cell receptor (beta chain) is a study of spatial heterogeneity in lung cancer. This clonotype was recorded a few times. The target antigen is unknown. As for time point: blood at routine non-recurrence follow-up after resection. CDR3 length: 12 residues. V was cut by 4 bases and J by 1 base, with 5 bases left in between. Germline lookup yields CDR1 SGHNT and CDR2 YYREEE (reference sequence). Using its own MiXCR run on the 5' RACE reads, TCRdb lists one record per CDR3 protein. The sample yields around 98,000 distinct CDR3 sequences, approximately 19% seen once. Study results and limitations: Whereas they appeared in blood less at follow-up, ubiquitous expanded tumor TCRs appeared there more at resection.

This chain links TRBV5-4 with TRBJ1-1; D not resolved. The sample was PBMCs, taken at follow-up. The TCR originated in a male donor with early-stage non-small cell lung cancer. CDR3 loop: CASSPGNTEAFF. As DNA, the CDR3 is TGTGCCAGCAGCCCAGGGAACACTGAAGCTTTCTTT.